Sequencing of this TCR beta chain was carried out in a study of control samples from healthy donors and cancer patients. TCRdb keeps only in-frame clones here, not all; method: immunoSEQ multiplex PCR. The sample has tens of thousands of clones; 90% to 95% are singletons. The length of the CDR3 is 16 residues. CDR1 and CDR2 from the germline V gene are MNHEY and SMNVEV (reference sequence). The junction had 6 bases not matched to a gene; V was cut back by 4 bases and J by 4 bases. The material sequenced was PBMCs. The chain recombines TRBV27 with TRBJ2-6, with TRBD1 matching 8 bases. This sequence originates from a man aged 50 or older with lung cancer. The CDR3 loop reads CASSSSTGAGANVLTF. CDR3 sequence (DNA): TGTGCCAGCAGTTCCTCGACAGGGGCCGGGGCCAACGTCCTGACTTTC.